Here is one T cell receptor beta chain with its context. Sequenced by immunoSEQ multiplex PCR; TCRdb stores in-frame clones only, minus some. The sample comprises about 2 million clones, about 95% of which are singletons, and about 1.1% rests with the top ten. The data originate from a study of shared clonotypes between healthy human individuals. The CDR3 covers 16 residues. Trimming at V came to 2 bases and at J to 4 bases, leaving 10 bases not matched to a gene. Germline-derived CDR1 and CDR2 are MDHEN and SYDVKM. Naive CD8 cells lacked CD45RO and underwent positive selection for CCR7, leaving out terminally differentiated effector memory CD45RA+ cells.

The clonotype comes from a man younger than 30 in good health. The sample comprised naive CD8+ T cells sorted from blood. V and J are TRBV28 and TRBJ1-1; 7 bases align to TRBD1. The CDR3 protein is CASSLTQGGMTTEAFF. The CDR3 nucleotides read TGTGCCAGCAGTTTAACCCAGGGGGGAATGACCACTGAAGCTTTCTTT.